This entry concerns a single T cell receptor (beta chain). The data derive from a study of blood T cell repertoires in COVID-19. Across the whole study: Italy, Spain and the United States were the sources of the convalescent and acute COVID-19 samples. The analysed material was cDNA or gDNA that came from T cells, B-cell-depleted T cells, or PBMCs.

Seattle cases were enrolled at active infection and followed longitudinally. Per the germline V gene, CDR1 is SGHAT and CDR2 is FQNNGV. V lost 1 base and J lost 5; bases outside the gene matches: 5. This CDR3 has 16 amino acids. Original processing methods: For nucleated cells, counts were estimated from reference gene primer amplification. The assay was immunoSEQ multiplex PCR, and TCRdb's table has in-frame clones only and misses some. Clone size and the V and J calls come from that table; the DNA yielded D and trimming. The table has approximately 160,000 clones, 93% seen once. The TCR originated in a woman in her sixties with COVID-19, enrolled during active disease. This chain joins TRBV11-2 and TRBJ2-2, with TRBD1 identical over 9 bases. Sequencing used peripheral blood. This chain's CDR3 is CASSLAGQGRTGELFF. The CDR3 DNA sequence: TGTGCCAGCAGCTTAGCGGGACAGGGAAGGACCGGGGAGCTGTTTTTT.